The entry below gives a single T cell receptor (beta chain) sequence along with its context. Using immunoSEQ multiplex PCR, the repertoire was profiled, and TCRdb retains in-frame clones only, with some absent. The sample carries a few hundred thousand clones, roughly nine tenths recorded once. The data are from a study of blood T cell repertoires in COVID-19. Study information: Specimens from acute and convalescent COVID-19 originated in the United States, Italy and Spain.

Material: peripheral blood. The sequence was obtained from a man aged 35-49 years who had recovered from COVID-19.

The chain's CDR3 is CASRNRGGEYEQYF. The DNA for the CDR3 is TGTGCCAGCAGGAACCGTGGGGGGGAGTACGAGCAGTACTTC. This chain connects TRBV7-9 to TRBJ2-7, with 7 bases identical to TRBD2. In germline, CDR1 is SEHNR, CDR2 FQNEAQ (reference sequence). This CDR3 is 14 amino acids long. V dropped 6 bases and J dropped 4; count of bases not matched to a gene: 9.